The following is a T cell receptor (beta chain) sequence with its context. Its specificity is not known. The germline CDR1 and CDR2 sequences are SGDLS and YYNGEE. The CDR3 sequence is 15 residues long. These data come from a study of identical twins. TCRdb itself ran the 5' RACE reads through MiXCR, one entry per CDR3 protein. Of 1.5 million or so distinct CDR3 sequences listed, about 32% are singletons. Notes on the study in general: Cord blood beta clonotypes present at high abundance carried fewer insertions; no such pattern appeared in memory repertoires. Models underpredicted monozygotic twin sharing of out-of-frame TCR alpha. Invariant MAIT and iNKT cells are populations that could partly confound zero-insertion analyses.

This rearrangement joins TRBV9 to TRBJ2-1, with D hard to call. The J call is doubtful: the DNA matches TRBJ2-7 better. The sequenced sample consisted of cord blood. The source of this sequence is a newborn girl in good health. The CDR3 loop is CASSVGVFSYNEQYF. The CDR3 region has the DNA TGTGCCAGCAGCGTAGGGGTATTCTCCTACAATGAGCAGTACTTC.